These 19 T cell receptor beta chains were all obtained from the same sample, sequenced in a study of regulatory T cells in long-lasting Graves disease. Arm-PCR of CDR3 regions and iRepertoire HTBI primers were used to build TCR beta libraries. TCRdb re-called the multiplex PCR reads through MiXCR, storing one row per CDR3 protein. There are 400,000 to 450,000 distinct CDR3 sequences in the sample; about 15% occur only once, and roughly 17% lies in the top ten. The time point here: newly diagnosed GD, antithyroid drugs for less than 3 months. Preparation of the TCR library used RNA extracted from PBMCs. The same sample was also studied in work on T cells in Graves' hyperthyroidism and ophthalmopathy.

The sample here was peripheral blood mononuclear cells (PBMCs), taken at new diagnosis, from a patient treated with antithyroid drugs. Receptor source: a woman in her twenties or thirties with Graves disease.

This clonotype was seen more than once but under ten times. This sequence joins TRBV19 and TRBJ2-7, with a weak D call TRBD2 (7 bases). This CDR3 contains 16 residues. The germline V and J ends were trimmed by 1 base and 3 bases, with 16 bases remaining between them. In germline, CDR1 is LNHDA, CDR2 SQIVND (reference sequence). Here the CDR3 reads CASSIGPGGGVYEQYF. The DNA of the CDR3 is TGTGCCAGTAGTATAGGTCCGGGGGGCGGCGTCTACGAGCAGTACTTC. The full variable domain, with the rest looked up from reference TRBV19 and TRBJ2-7, is DGGITQSPKYLFRKEGQNVTLSCEQNLNHDAMYWYRQDPGQGLRLIYYSQIVNDFQKGDIAEGYSVSREKKESFPLTVTSAQKNPTAFYLCASSIGPGGGVYEQYFGPGTRLTVT.

This clonotype appeared a few times. The rearrangement uses TRBV4-2 and TRBJ2-6; D ambiguous. With 3 bases removed from V and 0 bases from J, the gap between germline ends came to 12 bases. There are 17 residues in the CDR3. CDR1 is LGHNA and CDR2 is YNFKEQ in the germline V gene. The CDR3, as DNA: TGTGCCAGCAGCCATTCCGGCTTGAGCTCTGGGGCCAACGTCCTGACTTTC. It specifies CASSHSGLSSGANVLTF.

The gene calls are TRBV27 and TRBJ1-2; TRBD1 aligns across 10 bases. Per germline, CDR1 MNHEY and CDR2 SMNVEV (reference sequence). Losses at the gene ends were 4 bases for V and 5 bases for J; bases not matched to a gene: 7. The CDR3 is made up of 15 amino acids. CDR3 loop: CASSSGQGKRYGYTF. In DNA form, the CDR3 reads TGTGCCAGCAGTTCGGGACAGGGGAAGAGGTATGGCTACACCTTC.

This clonotype was detected ten times or more. The chain uses TRBV30 and TRBJ1-1; D gene ambiguous. V lost 3 bases, J lost 4 bases, and 9 bases lay in between. The length of the CDR3 is 12 residues. The germline V gene encodes CDR1 GTSNPN and CDR2 SVGIG (reference sequence). The CDR3 loop is CAWRFGVTEAFF. CDR3 DNA sequence: TGTGCCTGGAGGTTTGGGGTCACTGAAGCTTTCTTT.

This clonotype was found a few times. The chain is built from TRBV4-1 and TRBJ2-2; D is possibly TRBD2 (7 bases). The CDR3 is made up of 16 amino acids. The germline gives CDR1 MGHRA, CDR2 YSYEKL. Trimming left V 6 bases short and J 4 bases short, with 18 bases between. CDR3 residues: CASSLEGGSPTGELFF. CDR3 bases: TGCGCCAGCAGTCTAGAGGGGGGGTCCCCCACCGGGGAGCTGTTTTTT.

In this sample, this clonotype turned up a few times. V gene TRBV7-9 combines with J gene TRBJ2-2; D unresolved. CDR1 SEHNR and CDR2 FQNEAQ come from the germline V gene (reference sequence). The CDR3 is made up of 15 amino acids. The V gene lost 2 bases and the J gene lost 4 bases, with 11 bases spanning the gap. The DNA for the CDR3 is TGTGCCAGCAGCTTATCTGGTACTCCCACCGGGGAGCTGTTTTTT. Translation: CASSLSGTPTGELFF.

This clonotype appeared many times. The CDR3 reads CASAETSWEQYF. The CDR3, as DNA: TGTGCCAGCGCTGAGACTAGCTGGGAGCAGTACTTC. J is TRBJ2-7 and V is TRBV2; the match to TRBD2 covers 7 bases. The J segment lost 7 bases and the V segment lost 8 bases, leaving 8 bases of the junction unmatched. Germline lookup yields CDR1 SNHLY and CDR2 FYNNEI. The CDR3 spans 12 residues.

This clonotype was picked up many times. Germline and junction disagree at one end, which may indicate a read error. The rearrangement joins TRBV7-7 to TRBJ2-1; D is undetermined. CDR1 is SSHAT, CDR2 FNYEAQ, per germline (reference sequence). The CDR3 sequence is 14 residues long. CDR3 amino acids: CASSQIESVHEQFF. The CDR3 region has the DNA TGTGCTAGCAGCCAGATAGAAAGCGTCCATGAGCAGTTCTTC.

Many counts were recorded for this clonotype. The chain carries TRBV13 and TRBJ1-5; D not resolved. CDR3 length: 14 residues. With 3 bases removed from V and 4 bases from J, the gap between germline ends came to 10 bases. In germline, CDR1 is PRHDT, CDR2 FYEKMQ (reference sequence). CDR3 DNA: TGTGCCAGCAGCTTTCGAGACTCAAATCAGCCCCAGCATTTT. Translated: CASSFRDSNQPQHF.

The V and J genes are TRBV6-5 and TRBJ2-1; 9 positions agree with TRBD1. V was pared by 4 bases and J by 5 bases, with 9 bases of the junction left unmatched. This CDR3 contains 16 residues. CDR1 is MNHEY and CDR2 is SVGAGI in the germline V gene. This CDR3 reads CASSWTGTGTNNEQFF. The CDR3, as DNA: TGTGCCAGCAGTTGGACAGGGACAGGGACAAACAATGAGCAGTTCTTC.

In the case of this clonotype: A read error may be the cause here, since a much bigger clone is one base away. The chain uses TRBV24-1 and TRBJ2-5; tentative D call: TRBD2 (5 bases). Trimming stripped 0 bases from V and 11 bases from J, with 12 bases between. The CDR3 sequence is 13 residues long. Germline V lookup: CDR1 KGHDR, CDR2 SFDVKD. The CDR3 protein is CATSDLTGNEQYF. CDR3 in DNA: TGTGCCACCAGTGATTTGACGGGGAATGAGCAGTACTTC.

A few counts support this clonotype. V and J are TRBV12-3 or TRBV12-4 and TRBJ2-6; D unclear. The CDR3 has 15 amino acids. The V gene lost 0 bases and the J gene lost 4 bases, with 7 bases spanning the gap. The CDR3 sequence is CASSLAGPGANVLTF. DNA for the CDR3: TGTGCCAGCAGTTTAGCAGGACCCGGGGCCAACGTCCTGACTTTC.

This clonotype was picked up a small number of times. The chain uses TRBV6-5 and TRBJ2-7; D may be TRBD1 or TRBD2 (6 bases each). CDR3 length: 16 amino acids. The V gene lost 0 bases and the J gene lost 6 bases, with 18 bases spanning the gap. Germline CDR1 reads MNHEY; CDR2 reads SVGAGI. The CDR3 spells CASSYSLWQGRFEQYF. In DNA, the CDR3 is TGTGCCAGCAGTTACTCGCTTTGGCAGGGGAGGTTCGAGCAGTACTTC.

This clonotype was detected many times. The chain is built from TRBV29-1 and TRBJ2-5; 14 nucleotides line up with TRBD2. V shed 5 bases, J shed 2 bases, and the junction held 10 bases outside the gene matches. The CDR3 consists of 17 residues. CDR1 is SQVTM, CDR2 ANQGSEA, per germline. CDR3 region: CSVSGTSGSGEQETQYF. The CDR3 DNA sequence: TGCAGCGTTTCGGGGACTAGCGGGAGTGGGGAACAAGAGACCCAGTACTTC.

The sample holds many counts of this clonotype. The CDR3 DNA reads as TGTGCCAGCAGTGACCGGGACGGCAATCAGCCCCAGCATTTT. Translating gives CASSDRDGNQPQHF. The V gene is TRBV2, the J gene TRBJ1-5, with D perhaps matching TRBD1 (5 bases). V gave up 3 bases and J gave up 2 bases, with 8 bases separating them. The V gene's germline CDR1 is SNHLY and CDR2 FYNNEI. The length of the CDR3 is 14 residues.

V usage is TRBV20-1 and J usage is TRBJ1-6, with 7 positions matching TRBD1. After removal of 0 bases from V and 10 bases from J, the junction contained 9 bases not matched to a gene. The CDR3 is made up of 15 amino acids. Germline V CDR1 and CDR2: DFQATT, SNEGSKA (reference sequence). The CDR3 loop reads CSARDQGGFGSPLHF. CDR3 in DNA: TGCAGTGCTAGAGATCAGGGGGGTTTCGGATCACCCCTCCACTTT.

Ten or more counts support this clonotype. This rearrangement joins TRBV3-1 to TRBJ2-1; no clear D gene. V was trimmed by 0 bases and J by 4 bases, leaving 10 bases between them. CDR1 is LGHDT, CDR2 YNNKEL, per germline (reference sequence). The CDR3 length is 15 residues. In DNA form, the CDR3 reads TGTGCCAGCAGCCAAGAAGGCAGATCTTACAATGAGCAGTTCTTC. It translates to CASSQEGRSYNEQFF.

Regarding this clonotype: One end of the junction varies from germline; a read error may be responsible. The chain combines TRBV10-2 with TRBJ1-6; 8 nucleotides agree with TRBD1. The V gene's germline CDR1 is WSHSY and CDR2 SAAADI. The CDR3 spans 13 residues. CDR3 in amino acids: CATGTGYSSPLHF. The CDR3 region has the DNA TGCGCCACTGGGACAGGCTATAGTTCACCCCTCCACTTT.

This clonotype was counted ten times or more. This sequence joins TRBV3-1 and TRBJ2-7, with TRBD2 matching over 8 bases. CDR3 length: 16 residues. CDR1 is LGHDT and CDR2 is YNNKEL in the germline V gene (reference sequence). Trimming cost V 0 bases and J 2 bases; bases outside gene matches: 6. The CDR3: CASSQEVASGPYEQYF. CDR3 bases: TGTGCCAGCAGCCAAGAAGTGGCTAGCGGGCCCTACGAGCAGTACTTC.